Here is one T cell receptor (beta chain) with its context. Its antigen is unidentified. These data come from a study of CD8 T cells in Susac syndrome. The wider study: Blood was drawn from patients with Susac syndrome. At that point, they were therapy-naive, on corticosteroids, or on intravenous immunoglobulin alone.

The germline V gene has CDR1 SGHRS and CDR2 YFSETQ. V shed 2 bases and J shed 6 bases, with 14 bases lying between them. The CDR3 loop spans 14 amino acids. Findings of the study overall: Regarding the TCR sequencing and HLA analysis, the study admitted that a relatively small number of individuals were involved. Expansion of Susac CD8+ clones peaked in TEMRA cells and in active patients.

About 0.5 to 1 ug RNA was reverse transcribed with random hexamers. TCRdb re-derived calls from the immunoSEQ multiplex PCR reads in MiXCR, one entry per CDR3 protein. The repertoire holds tens of thousands of distinct CDR3 sequences, 95% to 97% seen once, with roughly 0.68% in the top ten. Material for sequencing was CD8+ T cells from PBMCs. The source is a human donor with Susac syndrome. The chain has TRBV5-1 and TRBJ1-2; TRBD1 is a possible D gene (6 bases). The CDR3 nucleotides are TGCGCCAGCAGCTTTCTCAGGGGCGAGGATGGCTACACCTTC. It codes for CASSFLRGEDGYTF.